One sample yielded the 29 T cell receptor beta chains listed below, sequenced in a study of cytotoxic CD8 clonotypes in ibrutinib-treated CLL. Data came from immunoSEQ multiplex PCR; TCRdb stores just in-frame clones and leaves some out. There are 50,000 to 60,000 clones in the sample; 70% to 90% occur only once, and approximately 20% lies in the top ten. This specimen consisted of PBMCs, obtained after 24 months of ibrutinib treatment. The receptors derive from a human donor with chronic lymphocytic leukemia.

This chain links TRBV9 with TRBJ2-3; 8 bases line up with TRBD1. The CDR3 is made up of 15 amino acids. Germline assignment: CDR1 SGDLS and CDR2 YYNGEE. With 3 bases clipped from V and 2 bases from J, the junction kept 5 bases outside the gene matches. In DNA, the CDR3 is TGTGCCAGCAGCGCAGGGGGCGGCATCACAGATACGCAGTATTTT. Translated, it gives CASSAGGGITDTQYF. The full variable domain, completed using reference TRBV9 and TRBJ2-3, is DSGVTQTPKHLITATGQRVTLRCSPRSGDLSVYWYQQSLDQGLQFLIQYYNGEERAKGNILERFSAQQFPDLHSELNLSSLELGDSALYFCASSAGGGITDTQYFGPGTRLTVL.

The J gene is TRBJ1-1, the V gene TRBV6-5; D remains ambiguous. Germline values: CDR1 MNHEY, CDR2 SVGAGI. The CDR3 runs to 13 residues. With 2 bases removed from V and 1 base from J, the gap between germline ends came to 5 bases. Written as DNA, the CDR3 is TGTGCCAGCAGTTACCCGGGGAACACTGAAGCTTTCTTT. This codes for CASSYPGNTEAFF.

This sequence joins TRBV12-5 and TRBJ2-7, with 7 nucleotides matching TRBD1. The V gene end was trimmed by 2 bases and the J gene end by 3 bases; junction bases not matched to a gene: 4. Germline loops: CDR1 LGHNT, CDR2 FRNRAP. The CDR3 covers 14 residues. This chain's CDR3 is CASGLRQGVYEQYF. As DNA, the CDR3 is TGTGCTAGTGGTTTGCGACAGGGCGTCTACGAGCAGTACTTC. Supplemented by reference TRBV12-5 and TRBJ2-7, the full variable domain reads DARVTQTPRHKVTEMGQEVTMRCQPILGHNTVFWYRQTMMQGLELLAYFRNRAPLDDSGMPKDRFSAEMPDATLATLKIQPSEPRDSAVYFCASGLRQGVYEQYFGPGTRLTVT.

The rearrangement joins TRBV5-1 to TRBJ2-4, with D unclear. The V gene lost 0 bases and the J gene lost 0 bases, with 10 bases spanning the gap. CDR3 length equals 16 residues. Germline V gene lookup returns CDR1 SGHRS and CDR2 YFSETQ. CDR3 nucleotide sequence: TGCGCCAGCAGCTTGGGTCCGCCTCTAGCCAAAAACATTCAGTACTTC. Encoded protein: CASSLGPPLAKNIQYF.

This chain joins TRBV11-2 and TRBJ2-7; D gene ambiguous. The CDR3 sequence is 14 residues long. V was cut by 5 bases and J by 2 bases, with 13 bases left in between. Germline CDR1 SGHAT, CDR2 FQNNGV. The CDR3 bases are TGTGCCAGCAGCAGGAACCAGGTGGCCTACGAGCAGTACTTC. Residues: CASSRNQVAYEQYF.

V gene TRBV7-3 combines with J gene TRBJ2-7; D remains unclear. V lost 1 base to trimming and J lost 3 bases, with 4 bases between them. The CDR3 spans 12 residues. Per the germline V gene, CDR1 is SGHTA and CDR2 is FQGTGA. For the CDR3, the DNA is TGTGCCAGCAGCTTAAACGGCTACGAGCAGTACTTC. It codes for CASSLNGYEQYF.

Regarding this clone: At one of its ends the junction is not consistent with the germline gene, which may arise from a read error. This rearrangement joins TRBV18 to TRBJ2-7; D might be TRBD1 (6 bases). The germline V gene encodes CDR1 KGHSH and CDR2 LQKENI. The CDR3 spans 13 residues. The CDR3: CASSPQGLYEQYF. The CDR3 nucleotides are TGTGCCAGCTCTCCACAGGGTCTGTACGAGCAGTACTTC.

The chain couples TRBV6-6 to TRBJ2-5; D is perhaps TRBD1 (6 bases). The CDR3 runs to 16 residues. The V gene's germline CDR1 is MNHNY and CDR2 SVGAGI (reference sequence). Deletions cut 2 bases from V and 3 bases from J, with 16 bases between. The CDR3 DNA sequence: TGTGCCAGCAGTTACGGGCAGGGGAGACGGGAAGAGACCCAGTACTTC. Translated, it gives CASSYGQGRREETQYF.

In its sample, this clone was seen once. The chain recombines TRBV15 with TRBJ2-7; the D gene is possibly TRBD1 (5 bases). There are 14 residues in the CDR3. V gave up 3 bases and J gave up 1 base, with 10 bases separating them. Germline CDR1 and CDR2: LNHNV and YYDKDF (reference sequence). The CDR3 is CATSSGQGSYEQYF. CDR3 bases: TGTGCCACCAGCAGTGGTCAGGGTTCCTACGAGCAGTACTTC.

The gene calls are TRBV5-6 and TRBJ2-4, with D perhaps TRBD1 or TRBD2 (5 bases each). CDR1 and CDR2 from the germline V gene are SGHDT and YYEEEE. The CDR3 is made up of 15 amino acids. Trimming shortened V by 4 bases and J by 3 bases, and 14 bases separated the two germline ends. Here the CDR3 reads CASSQGELDKNIQYF. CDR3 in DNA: TGTGCCAGCAGCCAGGGAGAGCTGGACAAAAACATTCAGTACTTC.

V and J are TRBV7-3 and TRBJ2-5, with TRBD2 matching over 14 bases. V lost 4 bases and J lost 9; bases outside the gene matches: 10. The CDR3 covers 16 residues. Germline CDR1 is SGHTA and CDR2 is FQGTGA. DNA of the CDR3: TGTGCCAGCAGCTCCTCGGGACTAGCGGGAGTAGCGGCCCAGTACTTC. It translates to CASSSSGLAGVAAQYF.

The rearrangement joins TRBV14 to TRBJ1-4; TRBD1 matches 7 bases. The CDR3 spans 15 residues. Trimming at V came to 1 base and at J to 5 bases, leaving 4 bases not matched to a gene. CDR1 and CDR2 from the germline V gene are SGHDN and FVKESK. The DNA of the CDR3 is TGTGCCAGCAGCCAAGTCGTGACAGGGAATGAAAAACTGTTTTTT. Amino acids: CASSQVVTGNEKLFF.

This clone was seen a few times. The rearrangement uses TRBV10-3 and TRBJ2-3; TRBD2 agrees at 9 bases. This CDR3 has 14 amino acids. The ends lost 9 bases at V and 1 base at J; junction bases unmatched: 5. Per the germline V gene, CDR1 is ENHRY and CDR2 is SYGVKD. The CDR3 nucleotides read TGTGCCATTTCAGCGGGAGGAGGCACAGATACGCAGTATTTT. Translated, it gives CAISAGGGTDTQYF.

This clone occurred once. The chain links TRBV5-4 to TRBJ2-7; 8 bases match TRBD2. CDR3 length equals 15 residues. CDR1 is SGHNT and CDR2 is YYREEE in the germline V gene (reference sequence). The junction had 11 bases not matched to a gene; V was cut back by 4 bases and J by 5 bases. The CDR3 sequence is CASSPPNGRVDEQYF. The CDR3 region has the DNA TGTGCCAGCAGCCCCCCCAACGGGAGGGTCGACGAGCAGTACTTC.

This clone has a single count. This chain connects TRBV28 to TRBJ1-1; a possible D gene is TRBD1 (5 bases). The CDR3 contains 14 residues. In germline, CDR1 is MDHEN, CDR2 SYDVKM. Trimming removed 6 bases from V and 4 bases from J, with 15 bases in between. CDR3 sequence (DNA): TGTGCCAGCAGCCCTCCGGGGCAGGGCACTGAAGCTTTCTTT. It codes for CASSPPGQGTEAFF.

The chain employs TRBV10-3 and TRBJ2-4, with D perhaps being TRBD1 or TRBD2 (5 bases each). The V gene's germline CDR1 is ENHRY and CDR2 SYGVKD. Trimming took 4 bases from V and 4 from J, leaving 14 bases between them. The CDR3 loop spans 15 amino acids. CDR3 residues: CAISGTGTKKNIQYF. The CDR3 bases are TGTGCCATCAGTGGGACCGGGACGAAAAAAAACATTCAGTACTTC.

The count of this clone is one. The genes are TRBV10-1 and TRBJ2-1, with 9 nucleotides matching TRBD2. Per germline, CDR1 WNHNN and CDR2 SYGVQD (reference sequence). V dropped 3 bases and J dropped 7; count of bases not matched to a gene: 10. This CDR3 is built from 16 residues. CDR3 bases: TGCGCCAGCAGTGAATTCGGCGGGAGGGCCACGAATGAGCAGTTCTTC. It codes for CASSEFGGRATNEQFF.

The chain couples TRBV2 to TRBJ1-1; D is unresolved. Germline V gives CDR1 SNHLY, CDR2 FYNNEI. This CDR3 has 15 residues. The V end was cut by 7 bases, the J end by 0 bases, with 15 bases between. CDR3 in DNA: TGTGCCAGCATCCCCCAGGTGGGGTTGAACACTGAAGCTTTCTTT. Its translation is CASIPQVGLNTEAFF.

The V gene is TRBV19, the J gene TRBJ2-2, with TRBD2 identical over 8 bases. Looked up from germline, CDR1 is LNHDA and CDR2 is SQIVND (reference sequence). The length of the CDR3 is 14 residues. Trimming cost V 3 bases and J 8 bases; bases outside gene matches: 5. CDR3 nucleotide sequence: TGTGCCAGTAGTATCGGCGGGGGGCCGGGGGAGCTGTTTTTT. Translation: CASSIGGGPGELFF. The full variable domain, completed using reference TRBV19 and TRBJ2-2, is DGGITQSPKYLFRKEGQNVTLSCEQNLNHDAMYWYRQDPGQGLRLIYYSQIVNDFQKGDIAEGYSVSREKKESFPLTVTSAQKNPTAFYLCASSIGGGPGELFFGEGSRLTVL.

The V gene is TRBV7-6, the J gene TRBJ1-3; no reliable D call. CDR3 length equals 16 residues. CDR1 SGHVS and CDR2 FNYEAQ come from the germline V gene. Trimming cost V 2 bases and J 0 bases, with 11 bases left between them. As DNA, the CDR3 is TGTGCCAGCAGCTTAAATGCGGGGAGCTCTGGAAACACCATATATTTT. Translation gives CASSLNAGSSGNTIYF.

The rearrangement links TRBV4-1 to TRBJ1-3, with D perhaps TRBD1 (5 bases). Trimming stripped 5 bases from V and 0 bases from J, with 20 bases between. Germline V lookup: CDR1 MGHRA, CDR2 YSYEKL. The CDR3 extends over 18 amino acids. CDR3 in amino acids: CASSFRSGTATSGNTIYF. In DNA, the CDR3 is TGCGCCAGCAGCTTTCGTTCCGGGACCGCTACCTCTGGAAACACCATATATTTT.

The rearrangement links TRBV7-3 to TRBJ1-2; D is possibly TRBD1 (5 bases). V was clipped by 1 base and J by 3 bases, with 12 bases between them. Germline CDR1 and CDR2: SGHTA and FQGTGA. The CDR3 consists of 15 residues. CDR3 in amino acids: CASSLSPGEHYGYTF. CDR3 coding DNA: TGTGCCAGCAGCTTAAGTCCGGGGGAACACTATGGCTACACCTTC.

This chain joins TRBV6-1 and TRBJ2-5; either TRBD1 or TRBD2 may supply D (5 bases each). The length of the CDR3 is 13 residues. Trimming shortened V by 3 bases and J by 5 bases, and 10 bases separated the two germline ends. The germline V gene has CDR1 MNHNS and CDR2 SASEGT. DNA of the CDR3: TGTGCCAGCAGTGATATCTGGGGGGAGACCCAGTACTTC. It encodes CASSDIWGETQYF.

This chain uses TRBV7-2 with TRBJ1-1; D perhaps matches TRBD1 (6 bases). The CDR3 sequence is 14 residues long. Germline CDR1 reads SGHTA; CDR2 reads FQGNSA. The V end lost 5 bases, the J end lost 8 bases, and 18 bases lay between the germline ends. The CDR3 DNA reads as TGTGCCAGCAGCGCCCCGGAGTGGGGGGCGGAAGCTTTCTTT. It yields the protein CASSAPEWGAEAFF.

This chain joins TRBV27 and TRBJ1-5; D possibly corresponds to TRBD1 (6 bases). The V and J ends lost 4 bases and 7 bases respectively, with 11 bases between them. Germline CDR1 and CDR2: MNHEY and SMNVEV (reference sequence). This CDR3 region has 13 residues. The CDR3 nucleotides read TGTGCCAGCAGTTACACAGGGAACCAGCCCCAGCATTTT. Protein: CASSYTGNQPQHF.

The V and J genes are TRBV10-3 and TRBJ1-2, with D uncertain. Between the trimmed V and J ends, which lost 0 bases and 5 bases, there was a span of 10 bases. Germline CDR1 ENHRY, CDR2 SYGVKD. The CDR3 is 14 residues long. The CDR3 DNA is TGTGCCATCAGTGAGTCGGGCGGGCTTTATGGCTACACCTTC. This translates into CAISESGGLYGYTF.

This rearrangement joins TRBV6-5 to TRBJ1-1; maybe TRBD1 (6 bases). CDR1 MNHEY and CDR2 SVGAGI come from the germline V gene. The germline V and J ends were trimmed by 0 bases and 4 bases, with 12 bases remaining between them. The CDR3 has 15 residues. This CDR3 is CASSYSPGAGTEAFF. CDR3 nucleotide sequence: TGTGCCAGCAGTTACTCACCAGGGGCTGGCACTGAAGCTTTCTTT.

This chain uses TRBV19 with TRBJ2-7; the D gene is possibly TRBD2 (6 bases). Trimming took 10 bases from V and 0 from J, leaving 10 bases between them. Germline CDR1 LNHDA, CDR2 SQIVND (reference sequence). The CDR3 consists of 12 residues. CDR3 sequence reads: CATAGSSYEQYF. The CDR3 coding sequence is TGTGCCACTGCCGGGAGCTCCTACGAGCAGTACTTC.

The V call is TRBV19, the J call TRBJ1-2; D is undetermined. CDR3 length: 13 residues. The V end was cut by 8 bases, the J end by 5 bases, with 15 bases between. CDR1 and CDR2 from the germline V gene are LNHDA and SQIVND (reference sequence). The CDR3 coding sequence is TGTGCCAGTGCCGACGAGTTAATATATGGCTACACCTTC. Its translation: CASADELIYGYTF.